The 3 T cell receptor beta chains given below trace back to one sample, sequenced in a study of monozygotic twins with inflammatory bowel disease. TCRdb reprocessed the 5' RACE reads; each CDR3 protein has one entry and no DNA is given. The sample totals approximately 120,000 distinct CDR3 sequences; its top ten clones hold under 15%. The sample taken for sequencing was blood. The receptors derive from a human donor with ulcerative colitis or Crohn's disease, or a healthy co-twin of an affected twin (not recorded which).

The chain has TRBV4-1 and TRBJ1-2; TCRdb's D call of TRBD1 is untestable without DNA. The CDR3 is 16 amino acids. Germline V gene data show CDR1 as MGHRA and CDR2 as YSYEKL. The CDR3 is CASSQDPRGRTYGYTF.

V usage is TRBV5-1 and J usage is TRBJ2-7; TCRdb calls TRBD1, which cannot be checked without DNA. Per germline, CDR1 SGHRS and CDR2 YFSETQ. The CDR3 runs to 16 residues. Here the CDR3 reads CASSLMGGGRTYEQYF.

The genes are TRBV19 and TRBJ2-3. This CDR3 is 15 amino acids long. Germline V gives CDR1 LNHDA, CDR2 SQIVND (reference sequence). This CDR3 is CASSPSGLATDTQYF.